This T cell receptor beta chain derives from a study of OX40 agonist ivuxolimab in advanced cancers. General study results and limits: Relatively little clonal expansion, among the lowest observed, appeared in partial responders at 0.1-3.0 mg/kg. Undetermined was the antigen specificity of the expanded peripheral T cells. Low normalized T-cell clonal expansion was also seen in some nonresponders.

CDR3 length equals 12 residues. Sequenced by immunoSEQ multiplex PCR; TCRdb stores in-frame clones only, minus some. The sample records 30,000 to 40,000 clones, more than 60% being singletons. With respect to this clone: Its antigen is undetermined.

J is TRBJ2-1 and V is TRBV12-1; no DNA check was done on the table's D call, TRBD2. TRBV12-1 counts as a pseudogene. The source is an adult with an advanced solid tumor such as melanoma, head and neck, liver or kidney cancer. Here the sequenced sample was CD4+ or CD8+ T cells sorted from blood, taken in a trial of the OX40 agonist ivuxolimab. The CDR3 DNA reads TGTGCCAGCAGCTTTTCCGAGAATGAGCAGTTCTTC. Its translation: CASSFSENEQFF.